Below, 6 T cell receptor beta chains from the same sample are listed, as sequenced in a study of blood T cell repertoires in COVID-19. The repertoire was sequenced with immunoSEQ multiplex PCR; TCRdb's copy has only in-frame clones and lacks some. The sample consists of 150,000 to 200,000 clones, about four fifths of them appearing once. Sequencing was done on a sample of peripheral blood. The receptors were gathered from a man between 65 and 85 years old with active or convalescent COVID-19.

The chain joins TRBV2 to TRBJ1-2; D unresolved. The germline gives CDR1 SNHLY, CDR2 FYNNEI. The CDR3 runs 12 residues. Between the trimmed V and J ends, which lost 5 bases and 8 bases, there was a span of 12 bases. The CDR3: CASSLRSGGYTF. The CDR3 DNA is TGTGCCAGCAGTTTGAGGAGCGGAGGCTACACCTTC.

The chain is built from TRBV30 and TRBJ1-6; TRBD1 aligns across 8 bases. Germline-derived CDR1 and CDR2 are GTSNPN and SVGIG (reference sequence). The junction had 8 bases not matched to a gene; V was cut back by 3 bases and J by 7 bases. The length of the CDR3 is 15 residues. The CDR3 spells CAWRSLQGANSPLHF. As DNA, the CDR3 is TGTGCCTGGAGATCTCTTCAGGGGGCGAATTCACCCCTCCACTTT.

The genes are TRBV5-4 and TRBJ2-3, with D possibly TRBD1 on 6 matching bases. Germline assignment: CDR1 SGHNT and CDR2 YYREEE (reference sequence). V lost 4 bases and J 4 bases, leaving 13 bases between the germline ends. The CDR3 is 14 residues long. CDR3 coding DNA: TGTGCCAGCAGCCCGAACAGGGACCCAGATACGCAGTATTTT. Its translation is CASSPNRDPDTQYF.

The chain employs TRBV5-1 and TRBJ2-3, with 14 bases that match TRBD2. The germline V gene has CDR1 SGHRS and CDR2 YFSETQ. The CDR3 consists of 18 residues. The ends lost 0 bases at V and 0 bases at J; junction bases unmatched: 3. The DNA of the CDR3 is TGCGCCAGCAGCTTGGGACTAGCGGGGGGGCCGAGCACAGATACGCAGTATTTT. The encoded protein is CASSLGLAGGPSTDTQYF.

The genes are TRBV27 and TRBJ1-2; TRBD1 matches 7 bases. J lost 6 bases, V lost 2 bases, and 6 bases had no gene match. The CDR3 loop spans 14 amino acids. CDR1 is MNHEY, CDR2 SMNVEV, per germline (reference sequence). CDR3 bases: TGTGCCAGCAGTTTACAGGGGGTTCCGGATGGCTACACCTTC. Protein: CASSLQGVPDGYTF.

The gene calls are TRBV13 and TRBJ1-2, with D maybe TRBD1 (6 bases). Germline V CDR1 and CDR2: PRHDT, FYEKMQ (reference sequence). The V end lost 3 bases, the J end lost 7 bases, and 12 bases lay between the germline ends. The CDR3 runs to 13 residues. CDR3 bases: TGTGCCAGCAGCTTCTCAGGGGATCCTGGCTACACCTTC. Its protein product is CASSFSGDPGYTF.